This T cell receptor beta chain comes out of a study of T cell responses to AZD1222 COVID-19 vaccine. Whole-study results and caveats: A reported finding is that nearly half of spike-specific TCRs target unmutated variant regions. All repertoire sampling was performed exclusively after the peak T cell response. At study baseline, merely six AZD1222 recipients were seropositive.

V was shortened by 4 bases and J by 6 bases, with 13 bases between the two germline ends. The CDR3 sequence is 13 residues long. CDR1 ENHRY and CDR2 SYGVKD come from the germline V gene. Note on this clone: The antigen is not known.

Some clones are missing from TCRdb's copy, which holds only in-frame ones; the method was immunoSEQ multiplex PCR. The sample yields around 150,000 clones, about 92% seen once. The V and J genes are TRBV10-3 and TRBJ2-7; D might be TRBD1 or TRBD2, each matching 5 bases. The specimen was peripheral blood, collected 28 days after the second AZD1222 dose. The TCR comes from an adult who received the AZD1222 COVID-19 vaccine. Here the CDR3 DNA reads TGTGCCATCAGTGTACTTGAGGGGCGCGAGCAGTACTTC. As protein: CAISVLEGREQYF.